These 10 T cell receptor beta chains came from one sample sequenced in a study of OX40 agonist ivuxolimab in advanced cancers. Only in-frame clones appear in the TCRdb table, and some are missing; sequencing was by immunoSEQ multiplex PCR. The repertoire holds about 57,000 clones, with around 87% as singletons. The input for sequencing was CD4+ or CD8+ T cells sorted from blood, taken in a trial of the OX40 agonist ivuxolimab. These receptors originate from an adult with an advanced solid tumor such as melanoma, head and neck, liver or kidney cancer.

The genes are TRBV7-2 and TRBJ1-2, with 9 nucleotides matching TRBD1. The CDR3 contains 14 residues. Germline V CDR1 and CDR2: SGHTA, FQGNSA. The V and J ends lost 5 bases and 8 bases, in that order; junction bases with no gene match: 9. The CDR3 DNA reads as TGTGCCAGCAGCACAGGGGACAGGGCGAGGGGCTACACCTTC. Protein: CASSTGDRARGYTF.

The V and J genes are TRBV29-1 and TRBJ2-7; possibly TRBD1 for D (5 bases). CDR3 length: 13 residues. Between the trimmed V and J ends, which lost 4 bases and 1 base, there was a span of 11 bases. The germline V gene encodes CDR1 SQVTM and CDR2 ANQGSEA. CDR3 in DNA: TGCAGCGTTGTGAGGACACCTTCCTACGAGCAGTACTTC. Translating gives CSVVRTPSYEQYF.

This chain connects TRBV11-2 to TRBJ1-2; D possibly corresponds to TRBD1 (5 bases). The CDR3 covers 13 residues. V lost 1 base and J lost 8, with 11 bases in between. Looked up from germline, CDR1 is SGHAT and CDR2 is FQNNGV. The CDR3 loop is CASSLAPRGGYTF. CDR3 bases: TGTGCCAGCAGCTTAGCACCACGGGGCGGCTACACCTTC.

The count of this clone is one. The chain recombines TRBV7-3 with TRBJ2-4; 7 bases align to TRBD2. The V gene's germline CDR1 is SGHTA and CDR2 FQGTGA. The V segment lost 7 bases and the J segment 5 bases; nucleotides outside the gene matches: 8. This CDR3 comprises 14 residues. This CDR3 reads CASIRSAGENIQYF. CDR3 bases: TGTGCCAGCATAAGGTCCGCGGGGGAAAACATTCAGTACTTC.

V usage is TRBV7-3 and J usage is TRBJ2-2, with 8 nucleotides matching TRBD1. V was clipped by 4 bases and J by 4 bases; unmatched bases: 5. Germline CDR1 reads SGHTA; CDR2 reads FQGTGA. The CDR3 totals 15 residues. The CDR3 DNA is TGTGCCAGCAGCTCCAGTACAGGGGGCACCGGGGAGCTGTTTTTT. Translated: CASSSSTGGTGELFF. Full variable domain (remainder filled in from reference TRBV7-3 and TRBJ2-2): GAGVSQTPSNKVTEKGKYVELRCDPISGHTALYWYRQSLGQGPEFLIYFQGTGAADDSGLPNDRFFAVRPEGSVSTLKIQRTERGDSAVYLCASSSSTGGTGELFFGEGSRLTVL.

This sequence joins TRBV12-1 and TRBJ2-3; the table calls TRBD2, which could not be checked here. TRBV12-1 is reported as a pseudogene. The CDR3 extends over 14 amino acids. The CDR3 loop reads CASSPWTTTDTQYF. CDR3 DNA: TGTGCCAGCAGCCCGTGGACTACCACAGATACGCAGTATTTT.

This chain joins TRBV6-1 and TRBJ2-4; D assignment may be TRBD1 or TRBD2 (5 bases each). The ends were cut back, 6 bases at V and 0 bases at J, with 9 bases in the middle. Germline values: CDR1 MNHNS, CDR2 SASEGT. The CDR3 covers 14 residues. CDR3 protein: CASRGVLAKNIQYF. The CDR3 nucleotides are TGTGCCAGCAGGGGGGTGCTAGCCAAAAACATTCAGTACTTC.

This rearrangement joins TRBV19 to TRBJ2-2; D unclear. The CDR3 is 13 residues long. Trimming removed 3 bases at V and 7 bases at J, with 9 bases between. Germline assignment: CDR1 LNHDA and CDR2 SQIVND (reference sequence). CDR3 sequence reads: CASSILRDGELFF. The DNA for the CDR3 is TGTGCCAGTAGTATTTTGAGAGACGGGGAGCTGTTTTTT.

The chain combines TRBV29-1 with TRBJ1-2; a weak D match, TRBD1 (6 bases). Germline V gives CDR1 SQVTM, CDR2 ANQGSEA. The V and J ends lost 5 bases and 1 base respectively, with 17 bases between them. The CDR3 is 15 amino acids. CDR3 loop: CSVYSPGTSNYGYTF. The CDR3 coding sequence is TGCAGCGTTTACTCACCTGGGACAAGTAACTATGGCTACACCTTC.

The chain links TRBV4-1 to TRBJ2-3; D may be TRBD2 (5 bases). Trimming took off 1 base at V and 3 bases at J, with 20 bases between the two ends. The CDR3 runs to 18 residues. The germline CDR1 and CDR2 sequences are MGHRA and YSYEKL. Written as DNA, the CDR3 is TGCGCCAGCAGCCAAGGCCCTTGGGCTAGCCGGGGTACAGATACGCAGTATTTT. Its protein product is CASSQGPWASRGTDTQYF.